This T cell receptor beta chain was retrieved from a study of blood T cell repertoires in COVID-19. The germline gives CDR1 MDHEN, CDR2 SYDVKM. CDR3 size: 17 residues. With 6 bases removed from V and 0 bases from J, the gap between germline ends came to 18 bases. Produced via immunoSEQ multiplex PCR; TCRdb's table is partial and in-frame only. The sample has 300,000 to 350,000 clones, over 75% seen once. Participants, about 18 to 100 years old, spanned some 23 US areas. This clonotype originated in a woman in her twenties or thirties who had recovered from COVID-19. This chain uses TRBV28 with TRBJ1-5; weak D call: TRBD1 (6 bases). Sequenced sample: PBMCs or T cells enriched from blood (not recorded which). The CDR3 bases are TGTGCCAGCAGAAAACCTCGGACAGAGTATAGCAATCAGCCCCAGCATTTT. It is translated as CASRKPRTEYSNQPQHF.